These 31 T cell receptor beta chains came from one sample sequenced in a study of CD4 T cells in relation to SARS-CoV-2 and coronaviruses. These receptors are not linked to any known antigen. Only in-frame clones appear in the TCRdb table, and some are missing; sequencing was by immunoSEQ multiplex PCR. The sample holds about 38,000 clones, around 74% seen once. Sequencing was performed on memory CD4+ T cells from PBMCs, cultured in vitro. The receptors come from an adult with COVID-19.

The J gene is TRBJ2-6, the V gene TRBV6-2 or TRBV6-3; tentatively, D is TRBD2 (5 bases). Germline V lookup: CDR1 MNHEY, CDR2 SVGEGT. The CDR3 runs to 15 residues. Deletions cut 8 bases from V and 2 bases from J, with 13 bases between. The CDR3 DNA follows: TGTGCCAGCGGTTTGACCGGGACTGGGGCCAACGTCCTGACTTTC. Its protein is CASGLTGTGANVLTF.

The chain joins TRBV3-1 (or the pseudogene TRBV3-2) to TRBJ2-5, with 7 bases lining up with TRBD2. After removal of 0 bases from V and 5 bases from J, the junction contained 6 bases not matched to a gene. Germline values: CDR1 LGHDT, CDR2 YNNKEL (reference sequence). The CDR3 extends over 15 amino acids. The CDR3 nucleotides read TGTGCCAGCAGCCAAGATCCGACTAGCCAGGAGACCCAGTACTTC. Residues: CASSQDPTSQETQYF.

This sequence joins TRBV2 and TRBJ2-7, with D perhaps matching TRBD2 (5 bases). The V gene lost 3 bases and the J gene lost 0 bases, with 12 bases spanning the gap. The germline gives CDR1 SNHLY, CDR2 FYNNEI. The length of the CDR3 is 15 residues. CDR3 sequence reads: CASSEIGSASYEQYF. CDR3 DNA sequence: TGTGCCAGCAGTGAGATAGGGAGCGCCTCCTACGAGCAGTACTTC.

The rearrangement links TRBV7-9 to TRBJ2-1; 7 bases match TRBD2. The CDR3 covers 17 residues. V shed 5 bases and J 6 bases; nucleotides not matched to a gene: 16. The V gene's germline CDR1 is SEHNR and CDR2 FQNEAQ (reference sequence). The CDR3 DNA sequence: TGTGCCAGCAGCCCCCCCTTCAGGCTAGCGGTGTCCAATGAGCAGTTCTTC. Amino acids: CASSPPFRLAVSNEQFF.

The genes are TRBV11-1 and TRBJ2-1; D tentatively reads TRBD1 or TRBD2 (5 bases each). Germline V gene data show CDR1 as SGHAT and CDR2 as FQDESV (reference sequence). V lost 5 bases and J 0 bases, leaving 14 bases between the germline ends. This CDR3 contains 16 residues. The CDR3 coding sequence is TGTGCCAGCAGCCCTCGGGACCTAAGCTCCTACAATGAGCAGTTCTTC. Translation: CASSPRDLSSYNEQFF.

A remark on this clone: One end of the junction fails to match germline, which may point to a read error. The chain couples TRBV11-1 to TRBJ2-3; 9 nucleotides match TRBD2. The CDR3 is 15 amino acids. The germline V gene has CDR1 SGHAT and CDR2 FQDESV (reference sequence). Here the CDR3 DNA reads TGTGCCAGCAGCATAGCGGGGGCTAGCACAGATACGCAGTATTTT. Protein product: CASSIAGASTDTQYF.

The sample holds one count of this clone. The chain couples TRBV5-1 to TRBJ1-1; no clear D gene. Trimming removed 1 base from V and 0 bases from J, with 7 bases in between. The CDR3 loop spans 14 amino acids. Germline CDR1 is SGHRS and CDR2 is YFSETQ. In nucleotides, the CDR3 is TGCGCCAGCAGCTTGTTGGGCTTGAACACTGAAGCTTTCTTT. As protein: CASSLLGLNTEAFF.

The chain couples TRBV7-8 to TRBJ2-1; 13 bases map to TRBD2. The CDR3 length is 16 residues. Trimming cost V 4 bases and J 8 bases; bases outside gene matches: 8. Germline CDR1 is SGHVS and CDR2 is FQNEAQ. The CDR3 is CASSSYRLAGGYEQFF. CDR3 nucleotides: TGTGCCAGCAGCTCATACCGACTAGCGGGAGGTTATGAGCAGTTCTTC.

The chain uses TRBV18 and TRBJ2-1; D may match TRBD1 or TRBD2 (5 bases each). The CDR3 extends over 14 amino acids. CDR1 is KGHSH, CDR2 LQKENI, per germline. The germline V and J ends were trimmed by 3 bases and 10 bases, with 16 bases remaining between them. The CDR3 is CASSPGTQQREQFF. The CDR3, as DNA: TGTGCCAGCTCACCCGGGACCCAGCAACGGGAGCAGTTCTTC.

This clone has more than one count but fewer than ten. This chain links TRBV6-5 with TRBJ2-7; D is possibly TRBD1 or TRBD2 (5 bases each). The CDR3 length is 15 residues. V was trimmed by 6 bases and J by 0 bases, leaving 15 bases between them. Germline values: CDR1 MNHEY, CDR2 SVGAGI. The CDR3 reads CASRVTVTSSYEQYF. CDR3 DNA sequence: TGTGCCAGCAGAGTGACAGTAACTAGCTCCTACGAGCAGTACTTC.

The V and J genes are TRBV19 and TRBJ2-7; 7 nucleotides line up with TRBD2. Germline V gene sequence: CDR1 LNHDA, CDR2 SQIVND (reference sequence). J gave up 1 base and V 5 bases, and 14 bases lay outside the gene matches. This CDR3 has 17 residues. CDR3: CASSSLPGLRSSYEQYF. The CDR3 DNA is TGTGCCAGTAGTTCCCTGCCGGGACTAAGAAGTTCCTACGAGCAGTACTTC.

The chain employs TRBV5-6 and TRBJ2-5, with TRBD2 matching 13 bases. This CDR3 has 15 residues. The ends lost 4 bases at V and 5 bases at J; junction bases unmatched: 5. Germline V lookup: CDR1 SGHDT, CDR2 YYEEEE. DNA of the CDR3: TGTGCCAGCAGCGGACTAGCGGGAGTTTCGGAGACCCAGTACTTC. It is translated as CASSGLAGVSETQYF.

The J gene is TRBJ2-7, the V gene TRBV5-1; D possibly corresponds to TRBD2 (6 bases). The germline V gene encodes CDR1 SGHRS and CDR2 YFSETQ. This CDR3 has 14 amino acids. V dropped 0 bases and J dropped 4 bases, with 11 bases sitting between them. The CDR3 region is CASSLGLGPYEQYF. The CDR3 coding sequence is TGCGCCAGCAGCTTGGGACTAGGACCTTACGAGCAGTACTTC. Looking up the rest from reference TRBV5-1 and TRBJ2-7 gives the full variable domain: KAGVTQTPRYLIKTRGQQVTLSCSPISGHRSVSWYQQTPGQGLQFLFEYFSETQRNKGNFPGRFSGRQFSNSRSEMNVSTLELGDSALYLCASSLGLGPYEQYFGPGTRLTVT.

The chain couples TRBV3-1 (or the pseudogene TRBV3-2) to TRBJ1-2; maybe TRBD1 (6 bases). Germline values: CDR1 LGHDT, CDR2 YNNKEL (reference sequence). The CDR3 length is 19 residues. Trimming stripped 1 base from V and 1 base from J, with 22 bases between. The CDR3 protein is CASSQVPTGTDYLNYGYTF. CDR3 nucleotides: TGTGCCAGCAGCCAAGTCCCGACAGGAACAGACTATCTTAACTATGGCTACACCTTC.

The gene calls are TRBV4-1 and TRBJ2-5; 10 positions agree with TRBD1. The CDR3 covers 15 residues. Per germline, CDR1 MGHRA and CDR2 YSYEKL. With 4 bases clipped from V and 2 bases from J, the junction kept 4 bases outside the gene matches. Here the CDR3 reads CASSRDRGFQETQYF. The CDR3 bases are TGCGCCAGCAGCCGGGACAGGGGTTTTCAAGAGACCCAGTACTTC.

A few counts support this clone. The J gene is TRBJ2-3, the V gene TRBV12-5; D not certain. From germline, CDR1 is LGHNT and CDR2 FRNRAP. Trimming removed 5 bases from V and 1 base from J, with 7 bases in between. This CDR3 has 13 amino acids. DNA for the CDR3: TGTGCTAGTGGTAAAAGCGGCACAGATACGCAGTATTTT. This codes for CASGKSGTDTQYF.

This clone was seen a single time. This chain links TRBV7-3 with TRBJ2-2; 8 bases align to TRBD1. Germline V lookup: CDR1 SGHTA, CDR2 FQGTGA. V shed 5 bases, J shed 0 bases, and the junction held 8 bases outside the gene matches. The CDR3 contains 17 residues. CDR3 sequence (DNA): TGTGCCAGCAGCCTGCGACAGGGGCCCGCGAACACCGGGGAGCTGTTTTTT. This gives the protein CASSLRQGPANTGELFF.

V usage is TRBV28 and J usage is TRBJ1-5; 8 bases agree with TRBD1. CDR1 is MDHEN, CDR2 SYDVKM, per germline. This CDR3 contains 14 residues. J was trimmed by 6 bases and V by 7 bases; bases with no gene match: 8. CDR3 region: CASKVDRGSQPQHF. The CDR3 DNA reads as TGTGCCAGCAAGGTCGACAGGGGATCTCAGCCCCAGCATTTT.

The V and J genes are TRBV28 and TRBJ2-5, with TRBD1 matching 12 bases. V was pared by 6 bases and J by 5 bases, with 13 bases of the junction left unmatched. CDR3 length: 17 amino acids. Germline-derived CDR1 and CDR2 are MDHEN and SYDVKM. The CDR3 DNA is TGTGCCAGCAGCTCTATTTACCGGGACAGGGGGCATGAGACCCAGTACTTC. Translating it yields CASSSIYRDRGHETQYF.

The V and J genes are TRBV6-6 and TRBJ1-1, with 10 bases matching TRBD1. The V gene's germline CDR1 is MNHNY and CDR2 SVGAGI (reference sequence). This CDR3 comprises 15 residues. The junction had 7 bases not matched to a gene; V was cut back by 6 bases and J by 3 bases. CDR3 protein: CASSSTDRGYTEAFF. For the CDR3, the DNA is TGTGCCAGCAGCTCGACGGACAGGGGGTACACTGAAGCTTTCTTT.

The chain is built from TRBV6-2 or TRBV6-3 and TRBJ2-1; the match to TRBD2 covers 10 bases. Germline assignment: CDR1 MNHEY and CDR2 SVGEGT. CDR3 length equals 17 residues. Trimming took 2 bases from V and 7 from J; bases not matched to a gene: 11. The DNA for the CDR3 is TGTGCCAGCAGTTACCCCCAATGGAGCGGGAGGGGAAATGAGCAGTTCTTC. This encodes CASSYPQWSGRGNEQFF.

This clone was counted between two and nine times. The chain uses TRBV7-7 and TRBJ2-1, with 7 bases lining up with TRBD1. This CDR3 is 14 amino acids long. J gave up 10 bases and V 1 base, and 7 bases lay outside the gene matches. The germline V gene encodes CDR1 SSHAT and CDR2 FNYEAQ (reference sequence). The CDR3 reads CASSLGQGDSEQFF. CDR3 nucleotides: TGTGCCAGCAGCTTAGGGCAGGGGGACAGCGAGCAGTTCTTC.

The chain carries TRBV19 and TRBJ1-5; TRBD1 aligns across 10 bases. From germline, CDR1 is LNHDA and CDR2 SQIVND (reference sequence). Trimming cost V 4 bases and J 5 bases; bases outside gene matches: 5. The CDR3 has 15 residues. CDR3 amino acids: CASSRQGARDQPQHF. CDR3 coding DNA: TGTGCCAGTAGTAGACAGGGGGCGAGGGATCAGCCCCAGCATTTT.

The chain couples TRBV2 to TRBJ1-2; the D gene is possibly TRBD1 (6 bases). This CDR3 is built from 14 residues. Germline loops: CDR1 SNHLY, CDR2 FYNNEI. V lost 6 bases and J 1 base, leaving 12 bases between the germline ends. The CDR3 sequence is CASRAGQHNYGYTF. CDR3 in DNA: TGTGCCAGCAGGGCCGGACAGCATAACTATGGCTACACCTTC.

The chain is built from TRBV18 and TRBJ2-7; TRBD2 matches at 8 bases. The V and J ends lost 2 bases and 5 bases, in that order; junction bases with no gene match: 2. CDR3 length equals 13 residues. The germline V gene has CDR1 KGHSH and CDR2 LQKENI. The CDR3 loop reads CASSPSGGNEQYF. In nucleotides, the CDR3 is TGTGCCAGCTCACCATCGGGAGGGAACGAGCAGTACTTC.

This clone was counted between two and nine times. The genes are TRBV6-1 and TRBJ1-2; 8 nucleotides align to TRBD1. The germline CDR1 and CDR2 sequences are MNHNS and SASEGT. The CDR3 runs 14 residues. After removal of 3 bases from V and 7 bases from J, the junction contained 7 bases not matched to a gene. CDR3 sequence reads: CASSEPDRVSGYTF. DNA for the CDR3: TGTGCCAGCAGTGAGCCGGACAGGGTGTCTGGCTACACCTTC.

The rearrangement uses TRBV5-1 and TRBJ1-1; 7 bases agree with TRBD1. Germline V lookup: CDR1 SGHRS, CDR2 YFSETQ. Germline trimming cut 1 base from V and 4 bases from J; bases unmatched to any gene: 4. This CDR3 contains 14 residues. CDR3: CASSLTGVLTEAFF. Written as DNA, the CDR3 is TGCGCCAGCAGCTTGACAGGGGTCCTCACTGAAGCTTTCTTT. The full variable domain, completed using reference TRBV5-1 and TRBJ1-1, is KAGVTQTPRYLIKTRGQQVTLSCSPISGHRSVSWYQQTPGQGLQFLFEYFSETQRNKGNFPGRFSGRQFSNSRSEMNVSTLELGDSALYLCASSLTGVLTEAFFGQGTRLTVV.

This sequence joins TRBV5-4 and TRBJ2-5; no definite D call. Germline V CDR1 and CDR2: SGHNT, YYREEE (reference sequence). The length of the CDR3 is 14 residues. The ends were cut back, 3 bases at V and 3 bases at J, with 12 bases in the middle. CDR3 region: CASSSSRFEETQYF. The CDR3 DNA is TGTGCCAGCAGCTCCTCCAGGTTTGAAGAGACCCAGTACTTC.

CDR3 sequence reads: CASSRGWGEGSYNEQFF. CDR3 bases: TGTGCCAGCAGCCGGGGATGGGGAGAGGGCTCCTACAATGAGCAGTTCTTC. The rearrangement links TRBV16 to TRBJ2-1, with a possible D match to TRBD2 (5 bases). Germline V gene sequence: CDR1 KGHSY, CDR2 FQNENV. Trimming pared 4 bases from V and 0 bases from J, leaving 16 bases between. This CDR3 is built from 17 residues.

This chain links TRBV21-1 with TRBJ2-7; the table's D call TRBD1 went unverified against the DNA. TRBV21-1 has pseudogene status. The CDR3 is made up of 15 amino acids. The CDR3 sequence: CASSRRGTGTIEQYF. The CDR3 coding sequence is TGTGCCAGCAGCAGGCGAGGGACAGGGACCATCGAGCAGTACTTC.

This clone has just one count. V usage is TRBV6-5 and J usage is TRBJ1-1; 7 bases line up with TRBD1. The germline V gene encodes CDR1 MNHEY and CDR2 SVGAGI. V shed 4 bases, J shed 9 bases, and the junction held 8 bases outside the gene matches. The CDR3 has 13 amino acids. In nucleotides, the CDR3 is TGTGCCAGCAGTTCAGGGACAGTCCGTCAAGCTTTCTTT. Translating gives CASSSGTVRQAFF.